These T cell receptor beta chains were read from a single sample in a study of response to subunit inactivated influenza vaccine. TCRdb analysed the RT-PCR reads with MiXCR anew, one entry per CDR3 protein. The profile covers just under 250,000 distinct CDR3 sequences, with about 12% appearing a single time and about 7.8% taken by the ten largest. The specimen was non-naive T cells sorted from PBMCs, collected around two weeks before vaccination. The receptors originated from a man aged 45-65 years who received an inactivated influenza vaccine. CDR3s leave out the opening cysteine and the closing phenylalanine or tryptophan.

V gene	J gene	CDR3 protein
TRBV2	TRBJ2-7	ATKILGRSEQY
TRBV5-1	TRBJ2-1	ASSLQQGVGNEQF
TRBV15	TRBJ1-4	DTSFATNEKLF
TRBV11-2	TRBJ2-3	ASNRGGADTQY
TRBV7-9	TRBJ2-3	AAALGGSQYTDTQY
TRBV7-6	TRBJ1-2	ASSSRDRDGYT
TRBV7-2	TRBJ1-6	ASSPDRGIDSPLH
TRBV19	TRBJ2-1	ASRNLRSSYNEQF
TRBV11-2	TRBJ2-6	ASSLRGQVNSGANVLT
TRBV12-3/TRBV12-4	TRBJ2-1	ASSTSGSRFNEQF
TRBV20-1	TRBJ2-5	SVVGTSDQETQY
TRBV7-6	TRBJ2-2	ASSPLQATGGELF
TRBV5-1	TRBJ2-5	ASSLAIRDGETQY
TRBV9	TRBJ2-7	ASSVGTSISYEQY
TRBV5-1	TRBJ2-1	ASSFVAGEQF
TRBV7-3	TRBJ2-1	ASSQTGLAGHVSYNEQF
TRBV5-6	TRBJ2-7	ASSLARSGEQY
TRBV6-1	TRBJ2-3	ASLYDTQY
TRBV20-1	TRBJ1-2	SASAGSHGYT
TRBV20-1	TRBJ1-2	SARVPHLYGYT
TRBV10-3	TRBJ2-7	AISDSGGSGYEQY
TRBV20-1	TRBJ1-1	SARGGGRVMNTEAF
TRBV29-1	TRBJ1-4	SVEWDVSEKLF
TRBV5-1	TRBJ2-1	ASSFVTSYNEQF
TRBV7-3	TRBJ2-3	ATGGGEPTDTQY
TRBV20-1	TRBJ2-5	SANLAGAPETQY